This TCR beta chain was recorded in a study of tumor-infiltrating lymphocytes in primary liver carcinoma. Study-wide results and limits: Roughly 7-25% of top clones, and no more, occurred in all five tumor regions.

Only a few counts were recorded for this clonotype. Its antigen is currently unknown. Unsorted bulk tissue, about 19-32 mg of it, served as the source for co-extraction of RNA and DNA. In germline, CDR1 is SGHAT, CDR2 FQNNGV. The CDR3 has 12 residues. Production of TCR beta cDNA used around 500 ng total RNA together with a constant-region primer. ARM-PCR, slightly modified, supplied the TCR beta libraries through three nested multiplex PCR rounds. Rounds one and two of PCR, each of roughly 10 cycles, were primed with TRBV1-TRBV30 forward primers and a C-beta reverse primer. MiXCR, run by TCRdb on the multiplex PCR reads, gives a single entry per CDR3 protein. Of under 90,000 distinct CDR3 sequences listed, 72% were seen once; the top ten hold 15% to 20%.

The clonotype comes from a man aged 35 to 55 with primary liver carcinoma and hepatitis B virus infection. Sequenced input: liver tumor tissue from sampling region 1. Regarding subset: tumor region T1, superior pole. The gene calls are TRBV11-2 and TRBJ2-1; 8 nucleotides align to TRBD2. This chain's CDR3 is CVGGGVCNEQFF. The CDR3 DNA reads TGTGTCGGGGGGGGAGTATGCAATGAGCAGTTCTTC.